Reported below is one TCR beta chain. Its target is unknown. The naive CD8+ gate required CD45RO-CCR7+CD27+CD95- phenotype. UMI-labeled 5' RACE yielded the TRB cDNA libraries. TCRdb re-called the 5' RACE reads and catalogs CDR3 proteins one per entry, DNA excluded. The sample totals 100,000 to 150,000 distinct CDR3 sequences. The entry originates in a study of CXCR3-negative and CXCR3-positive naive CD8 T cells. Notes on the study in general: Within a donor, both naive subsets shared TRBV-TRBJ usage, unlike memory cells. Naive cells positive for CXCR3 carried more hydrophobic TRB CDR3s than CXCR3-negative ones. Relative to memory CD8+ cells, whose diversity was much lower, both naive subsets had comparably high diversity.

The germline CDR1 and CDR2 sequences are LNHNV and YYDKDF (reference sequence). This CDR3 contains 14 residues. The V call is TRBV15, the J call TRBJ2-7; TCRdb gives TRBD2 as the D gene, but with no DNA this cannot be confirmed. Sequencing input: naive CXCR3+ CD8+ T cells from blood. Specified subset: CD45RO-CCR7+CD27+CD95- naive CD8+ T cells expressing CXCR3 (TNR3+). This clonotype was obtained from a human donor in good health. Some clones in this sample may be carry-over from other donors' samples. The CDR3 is CATSRTGRVDEQYF.